These T cell receptor beta chains were read from a single sample in a study of blood T cell repertoires in COVID-19. Sequenced by immunoSEQ multiplex PCR; TCRdb stores in-frame clones only, minus some. The table has around 160,000 clones, 84% seen once. Sequences were obtained from PBMCs or T cells enriched from blood (not recorded which). Source of these receptors: a woman in her 50s who had been exposed to COVID-19. Both conserved end residues are part of each CDR3. A D gene is named only where the DNA matches it firmly. Rows may omit the clone size; those that give it use once, few, many or a size class.

>TRBJ2-1|.|TRBV11-3|.
CASSLGFDEQFF
TGTGCCAGCAGCTTAGGTTTCGATGAGCAGTTCTTC
>TRBJ1-5|.|TRBV18|.
CASSLGRDNQPQHF
TGTGCCAGCTCCCTGGGCAGGGACAATCAGCCCCAGCATTTT
>TRBJ1-2|.|TRBV5-1|.
CASSLGTGSGYTF
TGCGCCAGCAGCTTGGGGACGGGGTCCGGCTACACCTTC
>TRBJ1-1|.|TRBV5-4|.
CASSLVGGGSNTEAFF
TGTGCCAGCAGCTTGGTGGGGGGAGGTTCGAACACTGAAGCTTTCTTT
>TRBJ2-7|TRBD1|TRBV19|.
CASRKTGAAYEQYF
TGTGCCAGTAGGAAGACAGGGGCAGCCTACGAGCAGTACTTC
>TRBJ2-5|TRBD1|TRBV5-1|.
CASSLLTGGGKTQYF
TGCGCCAGCAGCTTACTTACAGGGGGCGGAAAGACCCAGTACTTC
>TRBJ2-7|.|TRBV10-1|.
CASSPGRGYEQYF
TGCGCCAGCAGCCCAGGGCGAGGCTACGAGCAGTACTTC
>TRBJ1-5|.|TRBV6-4|few
CASSQTGNQPQHF
TGTGCCAGCAGTCAGACGGGGAATCAGCCCCAGCATTTT
>TRBJ1-6|.|TRBV18|.
CASSPVRGNSPLHF
TGTGCCAGCTCACCGGTCCGCGGTAATTCACCCCTCCACTTT
>TRBJ2-7|.|TRBV4-3|.
CASSPPVQGCYEQYF
TGCGCCAGCAGCCCTCCCGTTCAGGGGTGTTACGAGCAGTACTTC
>TRBJ2-4|TRBD2|TRBV19|.
CASSRTSGGVRKNIQYF
TGTGCCAGTAGCAGGACTAGCGGGGGGGTACGCAAAAACATTCAGTACTTC
>TRBJ2-5|.|TRBV7-5|.
CARSRKRETQYF
TGTGCCAGAAGCCGGAAGCGAGAGACCCAGTACTTC
>TRBJ2-1|.|TRBV9|.
CASSPPPGNEQFF
TGTGCCAGCAGCCCCCCTCCGGGGAATGAGCAGTTCTTC
>TRBJ2-1|.|TRBV6-2/TRBV6-3|.
CASSLRSYNEQFF
TGTGCCAGCAGTCTTCGCTCCTACAATGAGCAGTTCTTC
>TRBJ1-1|TRBD1|TRBV19|.
CASSRGGLDPEAFF
TGTGCCAGTAGTCGAGGGGGCTTGGATCCTGAAGCTTTCTTT
>TRBJ2-1|TRBD2|TRBV27|.
CASSLGLAGGTGSYNEQFF
TGTGCCAGCAGTTTGGGACTAGCGGGAGGGACTGGCTCCTACAATGAGCAGTTCTTC
>TRBJ1-5|TRBD1|TRBV5-6|once
CASSLSFSGGSNSNQPQHF
TGTGCCAGCAGCTTGTCATTTTCAGGGGGCAGTAATAGCAATCAGCCCCAGCATTTT
>TRBJ2-7|.|TRBV7-9|.
CASSVQGGYEQYF
TGTGCCAGCTCGGTTCAGGGGGGATACGAGCAGTACTTC
>TRBJ1-2|.|TRBV28|few
CASSSSGERLPPTF
TGTGCCAGCAGTTCAAGTGGTGAACGACTGCCACCCACCTTC
>TRBJ1-5|.|TRBV4-1|once
CASSQDRQAGNQPQHF
TGCGCCAGCAGCCAAGATCGGCAGGCCGGCAATCAGCCCCAGCATTTT
>TRBJ1-1|.|TRBV27|.
CASSPAQGNTEAFF
TGTGCCAGCAGTCCCGCACAGGGGAACACTGAAGCTTTCTTT
>TRBJ2-7|.|TRBV6-5|.
CASSFSGAYEQYF
TGTGCCAGCAGTTTCTCAGGGGCCTACGAGCAGTACTTC
>TRBJ2-3|TRBD2|TRBV30|.
CAWKVGSGTTLLSTDTQYF
TGTGCCTGGAAAGTTGGTAGCGGGACCACCCTTTTGAGCACAGATACGCAGTATTTT
>TRBJ2-3|TRBD2|TRBV5-6|.
CASSLEGGGSDPDTQYF
TGTGCCAGCAGCTTGGAGGGCGGGGGGTCTGATCCAGATACGCAGTATTTT
>TRBJ2-7|TRBD1|TRBV7-8|.
CASSLGPQGANYEQYF
TGTGCCAGCAGCTTAGGGCCACAGGGGGCAAACTACGAGCAGTACTTC
>TRBJ1-1|.|TRBV14|few
CASSQDIYMNTEAFF
TGTGCCAGCAGCCAAGATATTTACATGAACACTGAAGCTTTCTTT
>TRBJ2-1|TRBD2|TRBV3-1/TRBV3-2|.
CASSQGVLAGYNEQFF
TGTGCCAGCAGCCAAGGTGTGCTAGCGGGATACAATGAGCAGTTCTTC
>TRBJ1-5|.|TRBV27|.
CASSLIGEAQHF
TGTGCCAGCAGTTTGATAGGAGAGGCCCAGCATTTT
>TRBJ2-7|.|TRBV7-2|.
CASSLRGGRGEQYF
TGTGCCAGCAGCTTGAGGGGGGGCCGAGGAGAGCAGTACTTC